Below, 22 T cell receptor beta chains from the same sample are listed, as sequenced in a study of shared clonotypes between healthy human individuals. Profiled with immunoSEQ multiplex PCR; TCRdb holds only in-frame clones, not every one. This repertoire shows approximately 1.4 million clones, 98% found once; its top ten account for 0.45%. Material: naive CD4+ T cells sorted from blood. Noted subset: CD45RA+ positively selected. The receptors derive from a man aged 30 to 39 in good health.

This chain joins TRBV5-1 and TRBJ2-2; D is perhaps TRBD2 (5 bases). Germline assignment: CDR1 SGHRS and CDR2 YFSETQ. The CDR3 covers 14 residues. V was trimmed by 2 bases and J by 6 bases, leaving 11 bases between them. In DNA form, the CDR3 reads TGCGCCAGCAGCTTAGAAGGAGCGGCCGGGGAGCTGTTTTTT. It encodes CASSLEGAAGELFF.

For the CDR3, the DNA is TGTGCCAGCAGTGAACCCCGCGGACAGGTCGCTGAAGCTTTCTTT. Translated, it gives CASSEPRGQVAEAFF. This sequence joins TRBV2 and TRBJ1-1, with TRBD1 matching 7 bases. V shed 2 bases and J 6 bases; nucleotides not matched to a gene: 9. The V gene's germline CDR1 is SNHLY and CDR2 FYNNEI. This CDR3 is built from 15 residues. Together with reference TRBV2 and TRBJ1-1, the CDR3 gives the full variable domain: EPEVTQTPSHQVTQMGQEVILRCVPISNHLYFYWYRQILGQKVEFLVSFYNNEISEKSEIFDDQFSVERPDGSNFTLKIRSTKLEDSAMYFCASSEPRGQVAEAFFGQGTRLTVV.

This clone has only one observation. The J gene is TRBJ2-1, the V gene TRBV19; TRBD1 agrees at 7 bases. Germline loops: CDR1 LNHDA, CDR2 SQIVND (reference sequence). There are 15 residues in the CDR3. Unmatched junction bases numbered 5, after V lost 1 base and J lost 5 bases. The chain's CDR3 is CASSIARDSHNEQFF. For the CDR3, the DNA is TGTGCCAGTAGTATAGCCCGGGACAGCCACAATGAGCAGTTCTTC.

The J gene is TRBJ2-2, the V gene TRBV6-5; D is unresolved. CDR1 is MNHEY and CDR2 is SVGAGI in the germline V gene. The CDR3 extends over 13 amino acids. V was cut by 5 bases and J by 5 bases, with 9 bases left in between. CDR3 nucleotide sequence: TGTGCCAGCAGTACCCCCCCGACCGGGGAGCTGTTTTTT. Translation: CASSTPPTGELFF.

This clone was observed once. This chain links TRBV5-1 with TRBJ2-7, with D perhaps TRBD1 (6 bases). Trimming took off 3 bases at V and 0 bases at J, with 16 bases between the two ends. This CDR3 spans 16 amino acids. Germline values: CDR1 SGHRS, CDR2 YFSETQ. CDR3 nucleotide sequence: TGCGCCAGCAGCTCGGTACAGGGTTCGCGCTCCTACGAGCAGTACTTC. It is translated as CASSSVQGSRSYEQYF.

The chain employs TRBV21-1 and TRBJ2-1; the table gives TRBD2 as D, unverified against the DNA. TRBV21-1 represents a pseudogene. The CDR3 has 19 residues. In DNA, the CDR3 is TGTGCCAGCAGCCCCACAGCGAGACTAGCGGTTTGCTCCTACAATGAGCAGTTCTTC. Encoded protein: CASSPTARLAVCSYNEQFF.

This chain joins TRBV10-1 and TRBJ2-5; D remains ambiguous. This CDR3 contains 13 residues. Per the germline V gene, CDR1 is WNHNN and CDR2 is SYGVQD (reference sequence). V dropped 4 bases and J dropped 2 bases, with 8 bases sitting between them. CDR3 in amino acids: CASSASIQETQYF. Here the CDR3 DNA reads TGCGCCAGCAGTGCCAGTATTCAAGAGACCCAGTACTTC.

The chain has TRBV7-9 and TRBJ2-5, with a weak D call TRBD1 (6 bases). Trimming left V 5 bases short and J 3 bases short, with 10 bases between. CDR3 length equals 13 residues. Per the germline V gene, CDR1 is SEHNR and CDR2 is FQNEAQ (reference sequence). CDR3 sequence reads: CASSPRDKETQYF. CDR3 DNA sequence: TGTGCCAGCAGCCCTCGGGACAAAGAGACCCAGTACTTC.

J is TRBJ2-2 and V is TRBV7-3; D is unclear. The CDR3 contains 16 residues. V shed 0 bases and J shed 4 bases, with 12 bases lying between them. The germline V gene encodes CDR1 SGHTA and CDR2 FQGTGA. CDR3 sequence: CASSLTLGLGTGELFF. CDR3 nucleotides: TGTGCCAGCAGCTTAACCCTGGGATTAGGCACCGGGGAGCTGTTTTTT.

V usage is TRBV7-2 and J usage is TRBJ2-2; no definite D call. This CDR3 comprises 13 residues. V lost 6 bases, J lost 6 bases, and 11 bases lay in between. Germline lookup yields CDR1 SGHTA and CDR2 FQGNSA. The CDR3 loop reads CASSYTPAGELFF. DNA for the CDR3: TGTGCCAGCAGTTATACCCCGGCCGGGGAGCTGTTTTTT. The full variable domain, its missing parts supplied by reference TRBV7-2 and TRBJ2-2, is GAGVSQSPSNKVTEKGKDVELRCDPISGHTALYWYRQSLGQGLEFLIYFQGNSAPDKSGLPSDRFSAERTGGSVSTLTIQRTQQEDSAVYLCASSYTPAGELFFGEGSRLTVL.

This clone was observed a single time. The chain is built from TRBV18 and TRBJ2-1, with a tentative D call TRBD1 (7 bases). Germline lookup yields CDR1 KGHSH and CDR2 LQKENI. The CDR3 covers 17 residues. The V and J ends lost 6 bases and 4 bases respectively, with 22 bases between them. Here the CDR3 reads CASSTTGLQGGYNEQFF. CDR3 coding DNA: TGTGCCAGCTCGACGACAGGGCTCCAGGGGGGTTACAATGAGCAGTTCTTC.

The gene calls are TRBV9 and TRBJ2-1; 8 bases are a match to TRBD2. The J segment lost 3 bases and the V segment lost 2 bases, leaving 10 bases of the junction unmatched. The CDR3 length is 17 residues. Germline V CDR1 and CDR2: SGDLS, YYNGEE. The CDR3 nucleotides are TGTGCCAGCAGCGTTCAAAGCGGGAGTTTCTACTACAATGAGCAGTTCTTC. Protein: CASSVQSGSFYYNEQFF. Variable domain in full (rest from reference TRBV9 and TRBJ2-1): DSGVTQTPKHLITATGQRVTLRCSPRSGDLSVYWYQQSLDQGLQFLIQYYNGEERAKGNILERFSAQQFPDLHSELNLSSLELGDSALYFCASSVQSGSFYYNEQFFGPGTRLTVL.

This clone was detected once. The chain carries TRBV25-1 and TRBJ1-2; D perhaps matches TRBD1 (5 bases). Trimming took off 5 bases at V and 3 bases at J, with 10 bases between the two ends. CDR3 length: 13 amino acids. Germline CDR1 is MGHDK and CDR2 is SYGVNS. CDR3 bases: TGTGCCAGCAGTATAGGGGACGACTATGGCTACACCTTC. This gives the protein CASSIGDDYGYTF.

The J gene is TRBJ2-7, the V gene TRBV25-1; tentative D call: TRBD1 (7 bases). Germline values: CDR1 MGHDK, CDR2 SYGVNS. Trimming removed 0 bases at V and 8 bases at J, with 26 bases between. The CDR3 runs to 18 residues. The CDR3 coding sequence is TGTGCCAGCAGTGAATATTCATCGGAGTGGGGCAGGGGGGTTCAGCAGTACTTC. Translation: CASSEYSSEWGRGVQQYF.

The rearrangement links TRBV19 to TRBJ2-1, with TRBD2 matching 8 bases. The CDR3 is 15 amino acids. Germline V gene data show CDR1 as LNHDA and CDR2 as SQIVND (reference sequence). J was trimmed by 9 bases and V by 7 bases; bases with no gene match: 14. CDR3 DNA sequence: TGTGCCAGTAACATCAGGACGGCGGGAGGAGGTGAGCAGTTCTTC. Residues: CASNIRTAGGGEQFF.

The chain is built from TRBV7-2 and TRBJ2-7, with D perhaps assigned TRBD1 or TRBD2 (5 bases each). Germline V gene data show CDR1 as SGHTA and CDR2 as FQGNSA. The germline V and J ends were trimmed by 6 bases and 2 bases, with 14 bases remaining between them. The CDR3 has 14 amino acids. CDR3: CASSYGTSAYEQYF. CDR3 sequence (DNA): TGTGCCAGCAGTTATGGGACCTCAGCCTACGAGCAGTACTTC.

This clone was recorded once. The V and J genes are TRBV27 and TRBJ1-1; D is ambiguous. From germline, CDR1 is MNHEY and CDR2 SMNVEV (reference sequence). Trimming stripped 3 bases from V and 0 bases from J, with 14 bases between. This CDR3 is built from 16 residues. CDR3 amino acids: CASSLLSKLMNTEAFF. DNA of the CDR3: TGTGCCAGCAGTTTGTTGTCAAAACTTATGAACACTGAAGCTTTCTTT.

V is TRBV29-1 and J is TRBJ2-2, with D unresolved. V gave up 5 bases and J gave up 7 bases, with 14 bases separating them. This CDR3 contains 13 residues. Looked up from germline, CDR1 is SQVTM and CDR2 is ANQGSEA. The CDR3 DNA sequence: TGCAGCGTTCCCCTCTACGAAGGCGGGGAGCTGTTTTTT. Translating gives CSVPLYEGGELFF.

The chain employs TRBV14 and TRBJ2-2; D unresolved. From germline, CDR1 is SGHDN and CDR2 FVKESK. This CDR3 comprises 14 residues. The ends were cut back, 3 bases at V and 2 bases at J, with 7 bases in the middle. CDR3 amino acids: CASSQVPNTGELFF. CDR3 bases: TGTGCCAGCAGCCAGGTCCCCAACACCGGGGAGCTGTTTTTT. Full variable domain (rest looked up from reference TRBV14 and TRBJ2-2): EAGVTQFPSHSVIEKGQTVTLRCDPISGHDNLYWYRRVMGKEIKFLLHFVKESKQDESGMPNNRFLAERTGGTYSTLKVQPAELEDSGVYFCASSQVPNTGELFFGEGSRLTVL.

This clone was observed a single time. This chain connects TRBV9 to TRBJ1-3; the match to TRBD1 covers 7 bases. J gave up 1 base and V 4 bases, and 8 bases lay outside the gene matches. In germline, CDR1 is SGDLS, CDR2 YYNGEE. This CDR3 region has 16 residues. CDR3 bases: TGTGCCAGCAGCTCCCGACAGGGTGATTCTGGAAACACCATATATTTT. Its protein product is CASSSRQGDSGNTIYF.

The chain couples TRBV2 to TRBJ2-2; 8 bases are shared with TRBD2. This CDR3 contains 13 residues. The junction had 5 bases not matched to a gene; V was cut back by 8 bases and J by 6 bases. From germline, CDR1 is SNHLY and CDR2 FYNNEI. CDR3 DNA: TGTGCCAGCGTAGCGGGACGCGCCGGGGAGCTGTTTTTT. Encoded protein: CASVAGRAGELFF.

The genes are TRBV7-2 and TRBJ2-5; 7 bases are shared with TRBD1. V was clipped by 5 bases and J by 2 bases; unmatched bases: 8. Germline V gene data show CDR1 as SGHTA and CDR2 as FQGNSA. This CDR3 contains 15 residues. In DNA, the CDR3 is TGTGCCAGCAGCCCCGGGACAGTAGTACAAGAGACCCAGTACTTC. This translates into CASSPGTVVQETQYF.